This T cell receptor (beta chain) was identified during a study of blood T cell repertoires in COVID-19. Turning to the study itself: Collection of acute and convalescent COVID-19 samples took place in the United States, Italy and Spain. T cells, B-cell-depleted T cells, or PBMCs provided the cDNA or gDNA that served as material.

Germline CDR1 is MDHEN and CDR2 is SYDVKM. With 5 bases removed from V and 0 bases from J, the gap between germline ends came to 11 bases. This CDR3 spans 15 amino acids. In the study's own analysis: Amplification of reference gene primers was used by the study to estimate nucleated cell counts. Assay: immunoSEQ multiplex PCR; the TCRdb copy retains only in-frame clones and omits some. That table supplies the V and J calls and clone size; D and trimming were determined from the DNA. The data contain approximately 190,000 clones, about 88% of them singletons. Sequencing was carried out using peripheral blood. This receptor was obtained from a man in his 70s with active or convalescent COVID-19. The chain couples TRBV28 to TRBJ1-3, with unresolved D. For the CDR3, the DNA is TGTGCCAGCAGTCTCTCGGGGAGCTCTGGAAACACCATATATTTT. Encoded protein: CASSLSGSSGNTIYF.